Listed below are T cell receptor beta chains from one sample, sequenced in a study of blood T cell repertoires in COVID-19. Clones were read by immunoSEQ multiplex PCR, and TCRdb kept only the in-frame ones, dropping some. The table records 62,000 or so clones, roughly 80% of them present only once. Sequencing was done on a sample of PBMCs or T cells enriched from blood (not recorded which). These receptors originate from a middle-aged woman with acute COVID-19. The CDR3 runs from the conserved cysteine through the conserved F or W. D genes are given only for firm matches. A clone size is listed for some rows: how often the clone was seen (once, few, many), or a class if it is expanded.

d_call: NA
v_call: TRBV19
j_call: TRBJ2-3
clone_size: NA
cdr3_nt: TGTGCCAGTAGTATCCTCACCGCGGATACGCAGTATTTT
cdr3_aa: CASSILTADTQYF

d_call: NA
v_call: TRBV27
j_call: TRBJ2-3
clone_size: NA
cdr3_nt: TGTGCCAGCAGTCAAAACACAGATACGCAGTATTTT
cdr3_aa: CASSQNTDTQYF

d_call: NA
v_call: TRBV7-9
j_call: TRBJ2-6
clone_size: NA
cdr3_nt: TGTGCCAGCAGCAACCGGGACACTGGGGCCAACGTCCTGACTTTC
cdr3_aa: CASSNRDTGANVLTF

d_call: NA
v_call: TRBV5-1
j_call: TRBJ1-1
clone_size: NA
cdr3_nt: TGCGCCAGCAGCTTGGCCAAGAACACTGAAGCTTTCTTT
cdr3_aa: CASSLAKNTEAFF

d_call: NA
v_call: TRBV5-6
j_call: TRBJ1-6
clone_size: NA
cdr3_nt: TGTGCCAGCAGCCCCCGGGGAGGGGTTGGGAATTCACCCCTCCACTTT
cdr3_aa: CASSPRGGVGNSPLHF

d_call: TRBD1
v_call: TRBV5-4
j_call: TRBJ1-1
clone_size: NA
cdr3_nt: TGTGCCAGCAGCTTACTCTCCGGGACAGGGTTGGTTGAAGCTTTCTTT
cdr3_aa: CASSLLSGTGLVEAFF

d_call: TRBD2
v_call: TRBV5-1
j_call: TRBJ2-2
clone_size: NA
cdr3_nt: TGCGCCAGCAGCTTGAGACGGGGGGATAACACCGGGGAGCTGTTTTTT
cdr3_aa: CASSLRRGDNTGELFF

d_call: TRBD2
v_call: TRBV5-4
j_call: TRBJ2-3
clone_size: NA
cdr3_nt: TGTGCCAGCAGCTGGGGTTCTAGCGGGAGTATGGGCACAGATACGCAGTATTTT
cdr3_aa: CASSWGSSGSMGTDTQYF

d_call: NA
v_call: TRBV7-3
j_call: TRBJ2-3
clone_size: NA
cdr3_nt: TGTGCCAGCAGCCCCGAGGGCATGGGCACAGATACGCAGTATTTT
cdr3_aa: CASSPEGMGTDTQYF

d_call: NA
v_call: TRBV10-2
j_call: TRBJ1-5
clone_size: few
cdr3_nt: TGCGCCAGCAGTGGCGGCAGAGAACAGCATTTT
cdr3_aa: CASSGGREQHF

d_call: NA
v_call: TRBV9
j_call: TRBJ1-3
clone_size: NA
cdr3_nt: TGTGCCAGCAGCCCCTTCTGGGGGGGGCCGAACACCATATATTTT
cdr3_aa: CASSPFWGGPNTIYF

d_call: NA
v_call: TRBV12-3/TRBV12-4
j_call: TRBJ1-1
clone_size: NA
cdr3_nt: TGTGCCAGCACCCTCGGGGTTGAAGCTTTCTTT
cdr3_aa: CASTLGVEAFF

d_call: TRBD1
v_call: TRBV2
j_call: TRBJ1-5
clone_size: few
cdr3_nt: TGTGCCAGCAGGGGGGACAGGGTTTTTTCTTATAGCAATCAGCCCCAGCATTTT
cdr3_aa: CASRGDRVFSYSNQPQHF

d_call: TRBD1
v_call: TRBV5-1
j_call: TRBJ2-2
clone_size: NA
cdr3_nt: TGCGCCAGCAGCTACCGAAGGACAGGGCCGAGGGAAACCGGGGAGCTGTTTTTT
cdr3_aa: CASSYRRTGPRETGELFF

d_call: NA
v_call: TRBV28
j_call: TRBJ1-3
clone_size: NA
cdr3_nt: TGTGCCAGCAGTTCAGCAGGCTTCGCCGGAAACACCATATATTTT
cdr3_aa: CASSSAGFAGNTIYF

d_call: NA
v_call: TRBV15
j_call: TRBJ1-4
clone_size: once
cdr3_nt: TGTGCCACCAGCTACGGACAGATGAATGAAAAACTGTTTTTT
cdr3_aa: CATSYGQMNEKLFF

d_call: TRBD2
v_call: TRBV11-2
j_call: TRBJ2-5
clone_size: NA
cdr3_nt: TGTGCCAGCAGCTTAGATCGGTGGACTAGCGGGCAAGAGACCCAGTACTTC
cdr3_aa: CASSLDRWTSGQETQYF

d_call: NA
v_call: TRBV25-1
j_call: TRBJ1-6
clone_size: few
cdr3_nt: TGTGCCAGCAGTGCGACAGTGTATAATTCACCCCTCCACTTT
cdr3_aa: CASSATVYNSPLHF

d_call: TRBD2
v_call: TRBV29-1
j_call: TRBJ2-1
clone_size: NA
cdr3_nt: TGCAGCGGCGGGGTAGCGGGAGGCTCCTACAATGAGCAGTTCTTC
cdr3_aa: CSGGVAGGSYNEQFF

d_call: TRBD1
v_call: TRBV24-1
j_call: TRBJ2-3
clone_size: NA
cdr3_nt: TGTGCCACCAGTGAACAGAACAGGGGCGTAGTCACAGATACGCAGTATTTT
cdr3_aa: CATSEQNRGVVTDTQYF

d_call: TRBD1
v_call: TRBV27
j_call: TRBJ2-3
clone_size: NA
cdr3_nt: TGTGCCAGCAGTTTATCCGGGGGACAGGTGGTACCAGATACGCAGTATTTT
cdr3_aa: CASSLSGGQVVPDTQYF

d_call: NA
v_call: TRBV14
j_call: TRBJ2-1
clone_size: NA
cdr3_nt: TGTGCCAGCAGCCAGTACCGGGTTGATTACAATGAGCAGTTCTTC
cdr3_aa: CASSQYRVDYNEQFF

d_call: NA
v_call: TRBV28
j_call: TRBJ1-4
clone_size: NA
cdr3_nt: TGTGCCAGCAGTTTATCCCACGGTAGCGAGGAAAAACTGTTTTTT
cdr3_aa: CASSLSHGSEEKLFF

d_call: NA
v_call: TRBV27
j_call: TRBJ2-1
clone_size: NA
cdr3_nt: TGTGCCAGCACCCCAGGGGGAGGTGAGCAGTTCTTC
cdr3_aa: CASTPGGGEQFF

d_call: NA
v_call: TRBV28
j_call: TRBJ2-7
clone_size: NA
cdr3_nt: TGTGCCAGCAGTTTTGGGACAAACGAGCAGTACTTC
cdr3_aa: CASSFGTNEQYF

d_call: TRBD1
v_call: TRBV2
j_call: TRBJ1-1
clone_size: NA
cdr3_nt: TGTGCCAGCAGTGATATTTTCCGGGACAGGGCTGAAGCTTTCTTT
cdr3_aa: CASSDIFRDRAEAFF

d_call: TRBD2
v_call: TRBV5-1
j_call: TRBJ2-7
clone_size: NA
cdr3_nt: TGCGCCAGCAGCCCGGGGGGTAGCACCTCCTACGAGCAGTACTTC
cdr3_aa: CASSPGGSTSYEQYF

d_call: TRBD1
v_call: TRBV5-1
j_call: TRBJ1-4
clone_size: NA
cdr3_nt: TGCGCCAGCAGCCTAGGACAGGGACTACAGACTAATGAAAAACTGTTTTTT
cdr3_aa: CASSLGQGLQTNEKLFF

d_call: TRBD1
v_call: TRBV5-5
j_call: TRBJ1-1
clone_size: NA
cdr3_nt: TGTGCCAGCAGCCCGTTGACAGGGGGACGGACTGAAGCTTTCTTT
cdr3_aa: CASSPLTGGRTEAFF

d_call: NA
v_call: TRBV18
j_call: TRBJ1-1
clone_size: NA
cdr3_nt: TGTGCCAGCTCACCGGGGGGACTTTTCACTGAAGCTTTCTTT
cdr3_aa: CASSPGGLFTEAFF

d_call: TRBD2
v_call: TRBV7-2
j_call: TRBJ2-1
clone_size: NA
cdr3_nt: TGTGCCAGCAGCTTGTTTAGCGGGAGTAGTGAGCAGTTCTTC
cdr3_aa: CASSLFSGSSEQFF

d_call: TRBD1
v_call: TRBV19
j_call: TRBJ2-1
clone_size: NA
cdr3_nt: TGTGCCACAGACAGGGGGCTTCTTGGTGAGCAGTTCTTC
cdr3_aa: CATDRGLLGEQFF

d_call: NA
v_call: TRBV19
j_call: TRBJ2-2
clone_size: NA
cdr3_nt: TGTGCCACCCCAGGGGCGACCGGGGAGCTGTTTTTT
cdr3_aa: CATPGATGELFF

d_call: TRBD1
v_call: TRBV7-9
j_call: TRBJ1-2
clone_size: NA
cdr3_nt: TGTGCCAGCAGCCAAGCCGGGACAGCCTATGGCTACACCTTC
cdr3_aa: CASSQAGTAYGYTF

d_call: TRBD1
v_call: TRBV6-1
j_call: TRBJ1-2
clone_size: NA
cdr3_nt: TGTGCCAACTCCGGGACAGCTCTTTCTGGCTACACCTTC
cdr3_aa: CANSGTALSGYTF

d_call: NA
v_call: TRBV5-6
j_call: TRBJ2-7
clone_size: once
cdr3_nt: TGTGCCAGCACCCAGGGCACCTACGAGCAGTACTTC
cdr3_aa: CASTQGTYEQYF

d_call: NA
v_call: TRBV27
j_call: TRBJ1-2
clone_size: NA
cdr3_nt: TGTGCCAGCAGTTCTGCAGGGGACGCGTCTGGGGGCTACACCTTC
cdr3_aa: CASSSAGDASGGYTF

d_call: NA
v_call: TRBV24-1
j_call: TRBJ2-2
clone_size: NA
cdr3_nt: TGTGCCACCAGTGGATCCCCCGGGACCGGGGAGCTGTTTTTT
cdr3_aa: CATSGSPGTGELFF

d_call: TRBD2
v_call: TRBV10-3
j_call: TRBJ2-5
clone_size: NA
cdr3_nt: TGTGCCATCAAGGGCGGGGGTCAAGAGACCCAGTACTTC
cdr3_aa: CAIKGGGQETQYF

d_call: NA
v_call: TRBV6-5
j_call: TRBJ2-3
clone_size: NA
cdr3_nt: TGTGCCAGCAGTTACTTAGGACTCTCCCCAGATACGCAGTATTTT
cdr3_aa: CASSYLGLSPDTQYF

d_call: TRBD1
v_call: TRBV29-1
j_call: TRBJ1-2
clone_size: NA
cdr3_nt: TGCAGCGTAGGACAGGGTGGTAGTGGCTACACCTTC
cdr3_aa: CSVGQGGSGYTF

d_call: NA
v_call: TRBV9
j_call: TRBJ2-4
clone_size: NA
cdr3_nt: TGTGCCAGCAGCCCGGGTTCACTCGGCAAAAACATTCAGTACTTC
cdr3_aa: CASSPGSLGKNIQYF

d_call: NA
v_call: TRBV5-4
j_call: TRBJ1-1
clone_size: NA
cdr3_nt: TGTGCCAGCAGCTTTGGTACAGGCAACACTGAAGCTTTCTTT
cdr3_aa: CASSFGTGNTEAFF

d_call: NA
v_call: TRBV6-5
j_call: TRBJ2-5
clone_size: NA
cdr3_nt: TGTGCCAGCAGATCTCAGGGGTTTATGGGGACCCAGTACTTC
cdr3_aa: CASRSQGFMGTQYF

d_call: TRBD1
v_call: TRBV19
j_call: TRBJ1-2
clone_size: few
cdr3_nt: TGTGCCAGTAGTTCGGAGGGGGCAAAGGGTGGTGGCTACACCTTC
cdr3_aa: CASSSEGAKGGGYTF

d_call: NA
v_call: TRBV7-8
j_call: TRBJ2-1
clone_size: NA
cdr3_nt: TGTGCCAGCAGCTTACCGCGTAGTAATGAGCAGTTCTTC
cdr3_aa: CASSLPRSNEQFF

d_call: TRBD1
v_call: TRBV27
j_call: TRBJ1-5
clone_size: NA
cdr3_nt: TGTGCCAGCAGTCCCCCCGGGACAGGGGCCGTCAATCAGCCCCAGCATTTT
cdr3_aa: CASSPPGTGAVNQPQHF

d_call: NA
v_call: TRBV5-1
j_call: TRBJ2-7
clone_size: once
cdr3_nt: TGCGCCAGCAGCTTGGTCACAGACGCCTACGAGCAGTACTTC
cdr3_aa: CASSLVTDAYEQYF

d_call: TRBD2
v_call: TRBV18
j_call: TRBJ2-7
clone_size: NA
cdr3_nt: TGTGCCAGCTCACCCCGGGGAGGGCCGAGCGGTTTTTCCGAGCAGTACTTC
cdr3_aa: CASSPRGGPSGFSEQYF

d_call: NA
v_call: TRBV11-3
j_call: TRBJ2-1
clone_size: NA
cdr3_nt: TGTGCCAGCAGCTTAGGCGGGACAGACAATGAGCAGTTCTTC
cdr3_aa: CASSLGGTDNEQFF

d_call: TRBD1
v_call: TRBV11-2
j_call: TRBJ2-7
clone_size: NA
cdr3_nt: TGTGCCAGCAGCTTAGCTCAGGGGGTAATTGGAGAGCAGTACTTC
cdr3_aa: CASSLAQGVIGEQYF

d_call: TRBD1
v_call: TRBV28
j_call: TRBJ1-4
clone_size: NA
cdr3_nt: TGTGCCAGCATCGACAGGGGGACAGGGAGGGAAAAACTGTTTTTT
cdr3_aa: CASIDRGTGREKLFF

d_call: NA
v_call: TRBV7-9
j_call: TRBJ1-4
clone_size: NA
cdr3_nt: TGTGCCAGCAGCCCTCGGGCCGGAGGAGGGGAACTGTTTTTT
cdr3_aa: CASSPRAGGGELFF

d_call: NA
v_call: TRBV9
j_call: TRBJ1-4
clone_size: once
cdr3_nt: TGTGCCAGCAGCGCCCGCAGTGCAACTAATGAAAAACTGTTTTTT
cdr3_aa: CASSARSATNEKLFF

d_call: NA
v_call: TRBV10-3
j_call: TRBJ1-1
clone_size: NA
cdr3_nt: TGTGCCATCAGCCGCGGACAGAAGAACACTGAAGCTTTCTTT
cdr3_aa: CAISRGQKNTEAFF

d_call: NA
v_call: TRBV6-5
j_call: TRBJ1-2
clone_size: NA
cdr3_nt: TGTGCCAGCATAACGGGCTATGGCTACACCTTC
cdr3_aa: CASITGYGYTF

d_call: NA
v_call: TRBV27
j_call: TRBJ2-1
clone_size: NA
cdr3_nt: TGTGCCAGCAGCTCCGGACAGTTTATGGGCAATGAGCAGTTCTTC
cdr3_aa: CASSSGQFMGNEQFF

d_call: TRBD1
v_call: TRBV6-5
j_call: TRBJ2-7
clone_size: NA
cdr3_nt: TGTGCCAGCGCCCAATTCAGGGGGCGTAACGAGCAGTACTTC
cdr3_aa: CASAQFRGRNEQYF

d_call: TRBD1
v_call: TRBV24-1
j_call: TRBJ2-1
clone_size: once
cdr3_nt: TGTGCCACCAGGGACAGGGGGGGGGATGAGCAGTTCTTC
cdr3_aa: CATRDRGGDEQFF

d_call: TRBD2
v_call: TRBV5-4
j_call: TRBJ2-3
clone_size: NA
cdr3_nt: TGTGCCAGCAGCGGGGGGAGGCGGGAGGAATATACGCAGTATTTT
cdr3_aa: CASSGGRREEYTQYF